The 18 T cell receptor beta chains reported below all come from one sample, sequenced in a study of post-analysis software for immune sequencing data (dated by TCRdb to the mid-2010s). Study-wide conclusions, independent of this receptor: Significantly higher frequencies in patients than in controls were found for five or six TRBV segments, including TRBV5-6, TRBV5-1 and TRBV20-1.

No antigen has been assigned to these receptors. The library was obtained by PCR. These reads were obtained on an Illumina HiSeq 2500. Unique molecular identifiers were incorporated into TCR beta cDNA libraries to reduce PCR and sequencing biases. The public sequencing data were trimmed at Q25 with fastp and processed into clonotypes with MiXCR by TCRdb, which kept only in-frame beta chains. Rows are unified per CDR3 protein, each entry keeping the most common DNA and genes. The sample includes about 210,000 distinct CDR3 sequences, with approximately 30% observed a single time. The ten largest clonotypes hold more than 3% of the sample. Sequences were obtained from blood. The receptors derive from a girl aged 2-17 years with multiple sclerosis.

This clonotype was detected many times. V and J are TRBV20-1 and TRBJ2-7; D gene unclear. The germline gives CDR1 DFQATT, CDR2 SNEGSKA (reference sequence). The CDR3 is 14 residues long. V lost 5 bases and J lost 1, with 15 bases in between. CDR3 nucleotide sequence: TGCAGTGCTCCCCCACGGACCGAGTCCTACGAGCAGTACTTC. It encodes CSAPPRTESYEQYF.

There are many counts of this clonotype. This chain uses TRBV12-3 or TRBV12-4 with TRBJ2-1; the match to TRBD2 covers 9 bases. This CDR3 comprises 15 residues. The J segment lost 6 bases and the V segment lost 6 bases, leaving 9 bases of the junction unmatched. In DNA, the CDR3 is TGTGCCAGCAGCCCCCCGGGACTAGCCTCCAATGAGCAGTTCTTC. It translates to CASSPPGLASNEQFF.

This clonotype was seen at least ten times. J is TRBJ2-1 and V is TRBV12-3 or TRBV12-4, with TRBD2 matching over 12 bases. The ends lost 6 bases at V and 9 bases at J; junction bases unmatched: 9. The CDR3 contains 15 residues. CDR3 region: CASRLSLAGGTEQFF. The CDR3, as DNA: TGTGCCAGCAGGCTTTCTCTAGCGGGGGGGACTGAGCAGTTCTTC.

V is TRBV30 and J is TRBJ1-5, with D possibly TRBD1 on 5 matching bases. This CDR3 comprises 16 residues. Trimming shortened V by 0 bases and J by 3 bases, and 15 bases separated the two germline ends. Germline V gene sequence: CDR1 GTSNPN, CDR2 SVGIG (reference sequence). This CDR3 is CAWSVAGGGFNQPQHF. The DNA of the CDR3 is TGTGCCTGGAGTGTAGCGGGCGGGGGATTCAATCAGCCCCAGCATTTT.

V is TRBV27 and J is TRBJ2-5; D is perhaps TRBD2 (6 bases). The closer fit of TRBJ2-7 to the DNA end suggests the J call may be wrong. The CDR3 is 13 amino acids. Germline values: CDR1 MNHEY, CDR2 SMNVEV (reference sequence). This chain's CDR3 is CATRFFGGYEQYF. The CDR3 region has the DNA TGTGCCACTCGGTTTTTCGGGGGCTACGAGCAGTACTTC.

This clonotype came up many times. This chain links TRBV27 with TRBJ2-7; D is possibly TRBD2 (6 bases). CDR3 length equals 13 residues. Germline CDR1 MNHEY, CDR2 SMNVEV (reference sequence). Deletions cut 8 bases from V and 3 bases from J, with 14 bases between. This chain's CDR3 is CASQVGGSYEQYF. The CDR3 DNA is TGTGCCAGCCAGGTGGGAGGAAGCTACGAGCAGTACTTC.

The chain has TRBV14 and TRBJ2-3; D uncertain. V was cut by 1 base and J by 2 bases, with 10 bases left in between. Germline V gives CDR1 SGHDN, CDR2 FVKESK. The CDR3 contains 15 residues. The CDR3 DNA reads TGTGCCAGCAGCCAAGCGTACGGATACACAGATACGCAGTATTTT. This gives the protein CASSQAYGYTDTQYF.

This clonotype was counted ten times or more. The chain employs TRBV18 and TRBJ2-1; 7 bases match TRBD1. Germline-derived CDR1 and CDR2 are KGHSH and LQKENI. The CDR3 sequence is 17 residues long. The V gene end was trimmed by 4 bases and the J gene end by 2 bases; junction bases not matched to a gene: 11. This CDR3 reads CASSRTGLTSTYNEQFF. CDR3 DNA: TGTGCCAGCTCACGGACAGGCTTAACCTCCACCTACAATGAGCAGTTCTTC.

This clonotype showed up many times. The chain employs TRBV6-5 and TRBJ2-1; D might be TRBD1 (6 bases). The CDR3 length is 17 residues. Germline-derived CDR1 and CDR2 are MNHEY and SVGAGI. V lost 6 bases and J lost 7, with 25 bases in between. The CDR3 DNA follows: TGTGCCAGCAGACCCTTCCCGGGACACTCCTTGGGGAATGAGCAGTTCTTC. Amino acids: CASRPFPGHSLGNEQFF.

This clonotype was picked up a small number of times. This chain uses TRBV5-1 with TRBJ2-7; TRBD1 matches at 9 bases. The CDR3 totals 15 residues. Per germline, CDR1 SGHRS and CDR2 YFSETQ. V was pared by 4 bases and J by 4 bases, with 9 bases of the junction left unmatched. CDR3 coding DNA: TGCGCCAGCAGCAGACTTGACAGGGGGTCATACGAGCAGTACTTC. This sequence encodes CASSRLDRGSYEQYF.

J is TRBJ1-3 and V is TRBV29-1; no reliable D call. Germline V gives CDR1 SQVTM, CDR2 ANQGSEA. CDR3 length: 14 residues. V shed 0 bases and J shed 0 bases, with 6 bases lying between them. In DNA, the CDR3 is TGCAGCGTTGAAGACCCAACCTCTGGAAACACCATATATTTT. The encoded protein is CSVEDPTSGNTIYF.

Worth noting for this clonotype: Being one base from a much bigger clone, this may be a read error. The rearrangement uses TRBV7-9 and TRBJ2-5, with D possibly matching TRBD1 (6 bases). Germline V gives CDR1 SEHNR, CDR2 FQNEAQ (reference sequence). Trimming took off 4 bases at V and 5 bases at J, with 14 bases between the two ends. The CDR3 totals 14 residues. This CDR3 reads CASSCVGRGETQYF. The CDR3 nucleotides are TGTGCCAGCAGCTGCGTGGGCAGGGGTGAGACCCAGTACTTC.

On this clonotype: A much larger clone lies a single base off, so this may be a read error. This rearrangement joins TRBV20-1 to TRBJ2-1, with 8 bases aligning to TRBD2. CDR3 length equals 16 residues. CDR1 DFQATT and CDR2 SNEGSKA come from the germline V gene (reference sequence). CDR3 in amino acids: CSVRDRQRGHYNEQFF. The CDR3 nucleotides are TGCAGTGTTAGAGATCGTCAGCGGGGGCACTACAATGAGCAGTTCTTC.

The chain recombines TRBV13 with TRBJ2-1, with D uncertain. The V end was cut by 0 bases, the J end by 10 bases, with 7 bases between. This CDR3 has 12 residues. Per the germline V gene, CDR1 is PRHDT and CDR2 is FYEKMQ (reference sequence). CDR3 region: CASSLGVGEQFF. The CDR3 region has the DNA TGTGCCAGCAGCTTAGGGGTAGGGGAGCAGTTCTTC.

The gene calls are TRBV3-1 and TRBJ1-1; TRBD1 is a possible D gene (5 bases). V gave up 4 bases and J gave up 6 bases, with 12 bases separating them. Germline loops: CDR1 LGHDT, CDR2 YNNKEL (reference sequence). CDR3 size: 13 residues. This CDR3 is CASSPDLGAEAFF. The CDR3 DNA sequence: TGTGCCAGCAGCCCGGATTTAGGGGCTGAAGCTTTCTTT.

This clonotype was observed a few times. The CDR3, as DNA: TGTGCCAGCACCACCGTGAGGGGTTTCGTTCAGCCCCAGCATTTT. It specifies CASTTVRGFVQPQHF. The chain carries TRBV2 and TRBJ1-5; TRBD1 is a possible D gene (5 bases). CDR1 is SNHLY and CDR2 is FYNNEI in the germline V gene. This CDR3 is 15 amino acids long. Trimming pared 7 bases from V and 6 bases from J, leaving 19 bases between.

A remark on this clonotype: A much bigger clone sits one base away, suggesting this may be a read error. The V gene is TRBV10-2, the J gene TRBJ2-7; D gene uncertain. Trimming took off 5 bases at V and 3 bases at J, with 17 bases between the two ends. Germline values: CDR1 WSHSY, CDR2 SAAADI. CDR3 length: 15 amino acids. The CDR3 region is CASSIIGSLFYEQYF. The CDR3 bases are TGCGCCAGCAGTATCATAGGGTCCCTCTTCTACGAGCAGTACTTC.

This clonotype has just a few counts. The V gene is TRBV28, the J gene TRBJ2-7, with D possibly TRBD2 on 6 matching bases. Germline V gene sequence: CDR1 MDHEN, CDR2 SYDVKM. Trimming pared 4 bases from V and 5 bases from J, leaving 9 bases between. The CDR3 has 12 residues. CDR3 in amino acids: CASSWRGNEQYF. DNA for the CDR3: TGTGCCAGCAGTTGGCGCGGGAACGAGCAGTACTTC.